The 13 T cell receptor beta chains below all came from one sample that was sequenced in a study of beta chain features in type 1 diabetes. Study results and limitations: TCRB CDR3s were moderately but significantly shorter in Type 1 diabetes patients in all four CD4+ subsets.

These TCRs are of unknown antigen specificity. The entirety of the isolated RNA underwent reverse transcription, so expressed TCRB transcripts were sequenced. Sequencing used immunoSEQ multiplex PCR; TCRdb keeps in-frame clones, though not all of them. The table has approximately 600,000 clones, about an eighth seen once. The specimen was naive CD4+ T cells from blood. These receptors were obtained from a man aged 25 to 40 with type 1 diabetes.

This rearrangement joins TRBV10-3 to TRBJ1-2; D is unclear. CDR3 length: 13 amino acids. V was clipped by 4 bases and J by 4 bases, with 10 bases between them. Germline CDR1 reads ENHRY; CDR2 reads SYGVKD. The CDR3 spells CAISGERPYGYTF. CDR3 bases: TGTGCCATCAGTGGAGAACGGCCCTATGGCTACACCTTC.

This clone has more than one count but fewer than ten. The rearrangement links TRBV5-1 to TRBJ2-3; 7 bases map to TRBD2. With V trimmed by 3 bases and J by 3 bases, 4 bases remained unmatched. The CDR3 totals 14 residues. Per germline, CDR1 SGHRS and CDR2 YFSETQ. The CDR3 loop reads CASSSGLETDTQYF. The CDR3 DNA sequence: TGCGCCAGCAGCTCCGGACTAGAAACAGATACGCAGTATTTT.

The gene calls are TRBV28 and TRBJ1-6, with 7 bases matching TRBD1. V lost 11 bases to trimming and J lost 9 bases; unmatched junction nucleotides: 16. The germline V gene encodes CDR1 MDHEN and CDR2 SYDVKM. The CDR3 totals 15 residues. CDR3 in amino acids: CAGGGTDRLSSPLHF. The CDR3 nucleotides are TGTGCCGGGGGGGGCACGGACAGGTTGAGTTCACCCCTCCACTTT.

The gene calls are TRBV7-3 and TRBJ2-3; D gene ambiguous. The CDR3 loop spans 15 amino acids. V dropped 2 bases and J dropped 2 bases, with 11 bases sitting between them. The V gene's germline CDR1 is SGHTA and CDR2 FQGTGA. As DNA, the CDR3 is TGTGCCAGCAGCTTATTTGGCGGCAACACAGATACGCAGTATTTT. This codes for CASSLFGGNTDTQYF.

The chain combines TRBV5-4 with TRBJ1-2; 8 bases match TRBD1. Germline V lookup: CDR1 SGHNT, CDR2 YYREEE (reference sequence). The junction had 11 bases not matched to a gene; V was cut back by 4 bases and J by 6 bases. The CDR3 length is 15 residues. The CDR3 region is CASSRPRGRGDGYTF. Written as DNA, the CDR3 is TGTGCCAGCAGCAGACCCAGGGGGCGCGGGGATGGCTACACCTTC.

For the CDR3, the DNA is TGTGCCAGCAGTTTTTCGACAGGGGCGTCGGATACGCAGTATTTT. Translation gives CASSFSTGASDTQYF. The chain has TRBV28 and TRBJ2-3; 8 positions match TRBD1. Germline V gives CDR1 MDHEN, CDR2 SYDVKM. V was clipped by 3 bases and J by 6 bases; unmatched bases: 8. The CDR3 runs to 15 residues.

The genes are TRBV5-1 and TRBJ2-5; D may be TRBD1 (6 bases). Trimming took off 4 bases at V and 5 bases at J, with 12 bases between the two ends. The CDR3 consists of 13 residues. Germline V gene sequence: CDR1 SGHRS, CDR2 YFSETQ. CDR3 DNA sequence: TGCGCCAGCAGCCAGACAGGATCGGAGACCCAGTACTTC. Its protein is CASSQTGSETQYF.

The chain is built from TRBV30 and TRBJ2-5, with 10 bases lining up with TRBD2. V shed 2 bases and J 7 bases; nucleotides not matched to a gene: 10. Germline lookup yields CDR1 GTSNPN and CDR2 SVGIG (reference sequence). The CDR3 has 15 residues. This CDR3 reads CAWSYSGGTLGTQYF. DNA for the CDR3: TGTGCCTGGAGTTATAGCGGGGGGACCTTGGGGACCCAGTACTTC.

This clone was seen a few times. V gene TRBV5-1 combines with J gene TRBJ1-1; no clear D. The V gene's germline CDR1 is SGHRS and CDR2 YFSETQ. The CDR3 consists of 14 residues. V lost 4 bases and J 7 bases, leaving 17 bases between the germline ends. The CDR3 is CASSPLKGAGEAFF. Here the CDR3 DNA reads TGCGCCAGCAGCCCGTTGAAGGGAGCGGGTGAAGCTTTCTTT.

This clone turned up a few times. This chain uses TRBV11-2 with TRBJ1-1; no clear D gene. V gave up 5 bases and J gave up 1 base, with 11 bases separating them. The length of the CDR3 is 14 residues. The germline CDR1 and CDR2 sequences are SGHAT and FQNNGV. The CDR3 is CASSLITENTEAFF. The CDR3 coding sequence is TGTGCCAGCAGCCTCATAACGGAGAACACTGAAGCTTTCTTT.

The chain uses TRBV6-5 and TRBJ2-7; TRBD1 might be the D (6 bases). CDR3 length: 16 residues. CDR1 and CDR2 from the germline V gene are MNHEY and SVGAGI. V lost 1 base to trimming and J lost 3 bases, with 16 bases between them. The CDR3 nucleotides read TGTGCCAGCAGTTACTACTCGACAGGATCGGACTACGAGCAGTACTTC. It yields the protein CASSYYSTGSDYEQYF.

The rearrangement joins TRBV6-1 to TRBJ1-5; D perhaps matches TRBD1 (6 bases). The germline V and J ends were trimmed by 6 bases and 7 bases, with 16 bases remaining between them. The germline CDR1 and CDR2 sequences are MNHNS and SASEGT. The CDR3 runs to 14 residues. In DNA, the CDR3 is TGTGCCAGCAGCCGACAGGACGTAGACCAGCCCCAGCATTTT. Amino acid sequence: CASSRQDVDQPQHF.

J is TRBJ1-5 and V is TRBV7-9; D is possibly TRBD1 (5 bases). Germline V gives CDR1 SEHNR, CDR2 FQNEAQ (reference sequence). V was clipped by 3 bases and J by 0 bases, with 12 bases between them. The CDR3 spans 16 residues. The DNA for the CDR3 is TGTGCCAGCAGCTTGTCGACAGACAGTAGCAATCAGCCCCAGCATTTT. Its protein is CASSLSTDSSNQPQHF.